Following are 25 T cell receptor beta chains from one sample sequenced in a study of blood T cell repertoires in COVID-19. Profiled with immunoSEQ multiplex PCR; TCRdb holds only in-frame clones, not every one. The sample shows some 150,000 clones, around 80% of them seen only once. Material: peripheral blood. The receptors stem from a man between 60 and 70 years old with active or convalescent COVID-19.

J is TRBJ2-5 and V is TRBV5-1, with 11 positions matching TRBD2. With V trimmed by 0 bases and J by 5 bases, 6 bases remained unmatched. This CDR3 contains 16 residues. Germline V gene sequence: CDR1 SGHRS, CDR2 YFSETQ. CDR3 region: CASSLAVTSGSETQYF. DNA for the CDR3: TGCGCCAGCAGCTTGGCCGTTACTAGCGGGAGTGAGACCCAGTACTTC.

This chain connects TRBV10-3 to TRBJ2-1, with 10 positions matching TRBD2. This CDR3 has 15 amino acids. After removal of 11 bases from V and 8 bases from J, the junction contained 15 bases not matched to a gene. CDR1 and CDR2 from the germline V gene are ENHRY and SYGVKD. Here the CDR3 DNA reads TGTGCCTCCCGAGGTAGCGGGAGGCGGGGGGATGAGCAGTTCTTC. Amino acid sequence: CASRGSGRRGDEQFF.

V gene TRBV11-2 combines with J gene TRBJ1-1, with 7 bases identical to TRBD1. Trimming cost V 5 bases and J 6 bases; bases outside gene matches: 6. CDR1 and CDR2 (germline): SGHAT, FQNNGV. The CDR3 extends over 13 amino acids. The CDR3 DNA reads TGTGCCAGCAGCCCCAGGGGGATCGCTGAAGCTTTCTTT. It is translated as CASSPRGIAEAFF.

V usage is TRBV30 and J usage is TRBJ1-2; D might be TRBD1 (6 bases). CDR1 and CDR2 (germline): GTSNPN, SVGIG (reference sequence). This CDR3 comprises 15 residues. Trimming shortened V by 3 bases and J by 4 bases, and 18 bases separated the two germline ends. The DNA for the CDR3 is TGTGCCTGGAGATCAAGGACAGCGATAATCTATGGCTACACCTTC. Its translation is CAWRSRTAIIYGYTF.

This chain joins TRBV6-5 and TRBJ1-5; D is possibly TRBD1 (5 bases). Trimming took 8 bases from V and 7 from J, leaving 18 bases between them. From germline, CDR1 is MNHEY and CDR2 SVGAGI. This CDR3 comprises 14 residues. The CDR3 sequence is CASRLIRGGQPQHF. The CDR3 DNA sequence: TGTGCCAGCCGACTTATTAGGGGTGGACAGCCCCAGCATTTT.

V and J are TRBV7-2 and TRBJ1-4; D is uncertain. Per germline, CDR1 SGHTA and CDR2 FQGNSA. This CDR3 contains 13 residues. Trimming cost V 3 bases and J 3 bases, with 5 bases left between them. CDR3 DNA: TGTGCCAGCAGCTTGCAGGCTAATGAAAAACTGTTTTTT. Amino acid sequence: CASSLQANEKLFF.

The CDR3 sequence: CASRIMRGETEAFF. The DNA of the CDR3 is TGTGCCAGCAGGATTATGCGGGGGGAGACTGAAGCTTTCTTT. The chain uses TRBV27 and TRBJ1-1; tentative D call: TRBD1 (5 bases). Trimming took off 6 bases at V and 5 bases at J, with 16 bases between the two ends. This CDR3 has 14 amino acids. The germline gives CDR1 MNHEY, CDR2 SMNVEV (reference sequence).

The rearrangement uses TRBV24-1 and TRBJ2-1; 12 nucleotides align to TRBD2. Trimming removed 3 bases from V and 8 bases from J; junction bases left unmatched: 7. This CDR3 contains 16 residues. The germline gives CDR1 KGHDR, CDR2 SFDVKD. The DNA of the CDR3 is TGTGCCACCAGTGATCAATCTAGCGGGAGGGCTTATGAGCAGTTCTTC. Its translation is CATSDQSSGRAYEQFF.

This clone appeared many times. V and J are TRBV24-1 and TRBJ1-2, with 7 positions matching TRBD1. The J segment lost 4 bases and the V segment lost 5 bases, leaving 3 bases of the junction unmatched. The CDR3 is 13 amino acids. Germline CDR1 is KGHDR and CDR2 is SFDVKD. The CDR3, as DNA: TGTGCCACCAGTGCACAGGGGTCCTATGGCTACACCTTC. It translates to CATSAQGSYGYTF.

The sample holds a few counts of this clone. The genes are TRBV28 and TRBJ2-5; 9 bases line up with TRBD1. The CDR3 extends over 16 amino acids. Looked up from germline, CDR1 is MDHEN and CDR2 is SYDVKM. J was trimmed by 2 bases and V by 5 bases; bases with no gene match: 9. Written as DNA, the CDR3 is TGTGCCAGCAGTGAAACAGGGGGCGGAGGACAAGAGACCCAGTACTTC. Its protein product is CASSETGGGGQETQYF.

This clone was counted only a few times. This sequence joins TRBV15 and TRBJ2-5; possibly TRBD1 for D (5 bases). V lost 0 bases to trimming and J lost 4 bases, with 6 bases between them. CDR1 LNHNV and CDR2 YYDKDF come from the germline V gene (reference sequence). This CDR3 is 13 amino acids long. The CDR3 sequence: CATSRDRGETQYF. CDR3 DNA: TGTGCCACCAGCAGAGATAGGGGAGAGACCCAGTACTTC.

This clone has only one observation. The chain employs TRBV25-1 and TRBJ2-4; 8 bases agree with TRBD1. The length of the CDR3 is 16 residues. Germline loops: CDR1 MGHDK, CDR2 SYGVNS. V shed 4 bases, J shed 1 base, and the junction held 6 bases outside the gene matches. The DNA of the CDR3 is TGTGCCAGCAGTGGAACCGACAGGGGCGCCAAAAACATTCAGTACTTC. Encoded protein: CASSGTDRGAKNIQYF. Full variable domain (rest looked up from reference TRBV25-1 and TRBJ2-4): EADIYQTPRYLVIGTGKKITLECSQTMGHDKMYWYQQDPGMELHLIHYSYGVNSTEKGDLSSESTVSRIRTEHFPLTLESARPSHTSQYLCASSGTDRGAKNIQYFGAGTRLSVL.

This clone was seen more than once but under ten times. The chain employs TRBV29-1 and TRBJ2-7, with 7 positions matching TRBD2. In germline, CDR1 is SQVTM, CDR2 ANQGSEA. The CDR3 length is 13 residues. Trimming took 5 bases from V and 0 from J; bases not matched to a gene: 4. The CDR3 sequence is CSVSSGGSYEQYF. For the CDR3, the DNA is TGCAGCGTTTCTAGCGGAGGCTCCTACGAGCAGTACTTC.

This clone was seen a single time. This chain links TRBV18 with TRBJ2-5; 7 nucleotides align to TRBD1. V was pared by 6 bases and J by 3 bases, with 4 bases of the junction left unmatched. Germline assignment: CDR1 KGHSH and CDR2 LQKENI. There are 13 residues in the CDR3. In DNA form, the CDR3 reads TGTGCCAGCTCGTACGGGACAGAAGAGACCCAGTACTTC. Translating it yields CASSYGTEETQYF.

The chain has TRBV28 and TRBJ1-5; 10 bases are shared with TRBD1. Germline-derived CDR1 and CDR2 are MDHEN and SYDVKM. V was clipped by 7 bases and J by 3 bases; unmatched bases: 9. There are 16 residues in the CDR3. This chain's CDR3 is CASTPGDRGPNQPQHF. The CDR3 nucleotides read TGTGCCAGCACTCCCGGGGACAGGGGTCCCAATCAGCCCCAGCATTTT.

The chain couples TRBV7-6 to TRBJ2-3; maybe TRBD2 (6 bases). Between the trimmed V and J ends, which lost 3 bases and 4 bases, there was a span of 8 bases. The germline V gene has CDR1 SGHVS and CDR2 FNYEAQ. The CDR3 is made up of 13 amino acids. The CDR3 DNA is TGTGCCAGCAGCTTGGGGGGACCAGATACGCAGTATTTT. This codes for CASSLGGPDTQYF.

V gene TRBV19 combines with J gene TRBJ1-5; D may be TRBD1 (6 bases). Germline CDR1 is LNHDA and CDR2 is SQIVND (reference sequence). The CDR3 runs 13 residues. The V end lost 5 bases, the J end lost 5 bases, and 10 bases lay between the germline ends. The CDR3 region is CASSVQGHQPQHF. The CDR3 nucleotides read TGTGCCAGTAGTGTACAGGGTCATCAGCCCCAGCATTTT.

CDR3 sequence: CASSEAPGNYGYTF. The CDR3 DNA sequence: TGTGCCAGCAGTGAAGCGCCCGGGAACTATGGCTACACCTTC. The genes are TRBV2 and TRBJ1-2; no clear D. Germline V lookup: CDR1 SNHLY, CDR2 FYNNEI. The V gene lost 0 bases and the J gene lost 2 bases, with 7 bases spanning the gap. The CDR3 consists of 14 residues.

The chain carries TRBV9 and TRBJ2-1; TRBD1 matches 7 bases. The CDR3 sequence is 15 residues long. Germline V gene sequence: CDR1 SGDLS, CDR2 YYNGEE. The V segment lost 4 bases and the J segment 7 bases; nucleotides outside the gene matches: 11. The CDR3 bases are TGTGCCAGCAGCCCCCGACAGGGAGTCAGGAATGAGCAGTTCTTC. Translated: CASSPRQGVRNEQFF.

V gene TRBV9 combines with J gene TRBJ1-5; TRBD1 might be the D (5 bases). The CDR3 consists of 15 residues. Trimming stripped 2 bases from V and 0 bases from J, with 9 bases between. CDR1 and CDR2 from the germline V gene are SGDLS and YYNGEE. The CDR3 DNA sequence: TGTGCCAGCAGCGTTTCAGGGAATAGCAATCAGCCCCAGCATTTT. It specifies CASSVSGNSNQPQHF.

The rearrangement links TRBV2 to TRBJ2-5, with D possibly TRBD2 on 6 matching bases. V dropped 6 bases and J dropped 5 bases, with 16 bases sitting between them. From germline, CDR1 is SNHLY and CDR2 FYNNEI. This CDR3 spans 14 amino acids. CDR3 protein: CASRPGLSTETQYF. The CDR3 region has the DNA TGTGCCAGCAGGCCCGGACTATCGACGGAGACCCAGTACTTC. The variable domain in full, with the rest retrieved from reference TRBV2 and TRBJ2-5, is EPEVTQTPSHQVTQMGQEVILRCVPISNHLYFYWYRQILGQKVEFLVSFYNNEISEKSEIFDDQFSVERPDGSNFTLKIRSTKLEDSAMYFCASRPGLSTETQYFGPGTRLLVL.

The rearrangement joins TRBV7-8 to TRBJ1-2, with 7 bases matching TRBD1. The germline V gene has CDR1 SGHVS and CDR2 FQNEAQ. The CDR3 is made up of 13 amino acids. V lost 4 bases and J lost 8; bases outside the gene matches: 7. CDR3 region: CASSSRGAEGYTF. The CDR3 nucleotides read TGTGCCAGCAGCTCCAGGGGGGCGGAGGGCTACACCTTC.

J is TRBJ2-3 and V is TRBV5-5, with 11 bases that match TRBD2. V trimming: 1 base; J trimming: 3 bases; junction bases outside the gene matches: 4. In germline, CDR1 is SGHKS, CDR2 YYEKEE (reference sequence). The CDR3 runs 16 residues. CDR3 DNA sequence: TGTGCCAGCAGCTTGAGGCCTAGCGGGAGGACAGATACGCAGTATTTT. This codes for CASSLRPSGRTDTQYF.

For this clone: Its ends do not fully match the called genes, so a read error is possible. The gene calls are TRBV9 and TRBJ2-3; tentative D call: TRBD2 (5 bases). There are 15 residues in the CDR3. Germline assignment: CDR1 SGDLS and CDR2 YYNGEE. The chain's CDR3 is CASSVVSGSTNTQYF. The CDR3 region has the DNA TGTGCCAGCAGCGTAGTAAGCGGTAGCACAAATACGCAGTATTTT.

This clone has only a few counts. The V call is TRBV18, the J call TRBJ1-2; D not resolved. V gave up 2 bases and J gave up 14 bases, with 18 bases separating them. The CDR3 length is 13 residues. The germline V gene has CDR1 KGHSH and CDR2 LQKENI. CDR3 DNA sequence: TGTGCCAGCTCACCAGAGAAGGATCTAGGTGGGACCTTC. Protein product: CASSPEKDLGGTF.